This T cell receptor beta chain originates from a study of patients and donors after allogeneic stem cell transplantation. This clonotype was seen at least ten times. This CDR3 spans 15 amino acids. Germline V lookup: CDR1 SGHAT, CDR2 FQNNGV. Unmatched junction bases numbered 6, after V lost 5 bases and J lost 4 bases. TCRdb re-called the RT-PCR reads through MiXCR, storing one row per CDR3 protein. The sample records 70,000 to 95,000 distinct CDR3 sequences, just under 5% being singletons. The rearrangement links TRBV11-2 to TRBJ2-5; 11 bases match TRBD2. Sequenced: blood, either unsorted or a sorted T cell fraction (not recorded which). The origin of this receptor is a human donor who was either an allogeneic HSCT recipient or a stem cell or donor lymphocyte infusion donor (not recorded which). It is not recorded whose cells these are; they may come from a transplant donor. The CDR3 here is CASSPSLAGAETQYF. CDR3 in DNA: TGTGCCAGCAGCCCCTCACTAGCGGGAGCAGAGACCCAGTACTTC. Complete variable domain (other parts from reference TRBV11-2 and TRBJ2-5): EAGVAQSPRYKIIEKRQSVAFWCNPISGHATLYWYQQILGQGPKLLIQFQNNGVVDDSQLPKDRFSAERLKGVDSTLKIQPAKLEDSAVYLCASSPSLAGAETQYFGPGTRLLVL.